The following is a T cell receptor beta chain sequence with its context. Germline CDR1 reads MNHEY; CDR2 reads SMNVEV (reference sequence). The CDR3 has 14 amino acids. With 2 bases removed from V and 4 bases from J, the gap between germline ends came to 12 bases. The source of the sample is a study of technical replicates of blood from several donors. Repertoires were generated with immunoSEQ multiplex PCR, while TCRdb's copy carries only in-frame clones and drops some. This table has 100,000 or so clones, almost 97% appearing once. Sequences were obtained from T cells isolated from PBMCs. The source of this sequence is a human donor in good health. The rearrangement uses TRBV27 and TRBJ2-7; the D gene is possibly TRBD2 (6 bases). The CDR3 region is CASSLGLAPYEQYF. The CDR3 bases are TGTGCCAGCAGTTTAGGGCTAGCGCCGTACGAGCAGTACTTC.